The T cell receptor (beta chain) described here comes from a study of CD8 T cells in ankylosing spondylitis. Study outcomes and limitations: Reportedly, matched ankylosing spondylitis synovial fluid was significantly enriched for disease-linked clones.

Preparation of TCR beta libraries was done by quantitative 5'-RACE with molecular barcodes. TCRdb used MiXCR to reprocess the 5' RACE reads, holding one entry per CDR3 protein. The sample records 200,000 to 250,000 distinct CDR3 sequences, roughly 8.2% being singletons. In this sample, this clonotype turned up many times. Its antigen is not known. The source of this sequence is a female donor with ankylosing spondylitis or in good health (not recorded which). Sample: blood, either unsorted or a sorted T cell fraction (not recorded which).

The CDR3 loop reads CSAGTSGNWEQFF. CDR3 nucleotide sequence: TGCAGTGCTGGGACTAGCGGGAACTGGGAGCAGTTCTTC. The rearrangement links TRBV20-1 to TRBJ2-1; TRBD2 matches 13 bases. The junction had 5 bases not matched to a gene; V was cut back by 5 bases and J by 10 bases. The CDR3 contains 13 residues. Germline lookup yields CDR1 DFQATT and CDR2 SNEGSKA (reference sequence).